This record looks at one T cell receptor beta chain sequence and its context. This entry comes from a study of blood T cell repertoires in COVID-19. Study overall: COVID-19 samples collected from the United States, Italy and Spain covered acute and convalescent phases.

Only in-frame clones appear in the TCRdb table, and some are missing; sequencing was by immunoSEQ multiplex PCR. The sample holds 120,000 to 150,000 clones, 87% seen once. V dropped 7 bases and J dropped 2 bases, with 11 bases sitting between them. The germline V gene has CDR1 SEHNR and CDR2 FQNEAQ (reference sequence). The CDR3 extends over 14 amino acids. This sequence was found in a woman between 45 and 60 years old with active or convalescent COVID-19. The sequencing input was peripheral blood. This chain joins TRBV7-9 and TRBJ2-2; D possibly matches TRBD1 or TRBD2 (5 bases each). DNA of the CDR3: TGTGCCAGCACCGGGGCCCCAAACACCGGGGAGCTGTTTTTT. This encodes CASTGAPNTGELFF.